This T cell receptor beta chain is from a study of chemoradiotherapy in HPV16-positive cancers. Study at large: A couple of HPV16-positive patients' cells yielded candidate HPV-specific clones and common motifs.

Notes on this clone: The antigen remains undetermined.

Findings and limits, study-wide: Only two HPV16-positive patients supplied the functional HPV-specificity definition. Candidate HPV-specific clones and E7-related TCR motifs grew in tumor during treatment.

Repeated repertoire sampling spanned the course of chemoradiotherapy. Using immunoSEQ multiplex PCR, the repertoire was profiled, and TCRdb retains in-frame clones only, with some absent. The sample lists about 17,000 clones, 90% occurring once. With 0 bases removed from V and 1 base from J, the gap between germline ends came to 15 bases. The germline gives CDR1 SGHDN, CDR2 FVKESK. The CDR3 has 17 amino acids. This TCR was sampled from a human donor with HPV-associated anogenital cancer. The V call is TRBV14, the J call TRBJ2-5; no firm D call. This specimen was blood, taken from a patient who underwent chemoradiotherapy. The CDR3 DNA sequence: TGTGCCAGCAGCCAAGAGTTTGAGAAGGAAAGCCAAGAGACCCAGTACTTC. It specifies CASSQEFEKESQETQYF.